This T cell receptor beta chain came from a study of post-analysis software for immune sequencing data. Study at large: Disease trajectories encompassed relapsing-remitting, secondary progressive and progressive-relapsing multiple sclerosis.

Study-level results: Versus controls, multiple sclerosis patients showed significantly lower diversity (normalized Chao1).

Points on this clonotype: Its antigen remains unknown.

The authors incorporated unique molecular identifiers into the TCR beta cDNA libraries. TCRdb re-called the PCR reads through MiXCR, storing one row per CDR3 protein. This repertoire shows roughly 800,000 distinct CDR3 sequences, roughly 50% found once; its top ten account for 4% to 5%. This TCR was sampled from a girl aged 5-17 years with multiple sclerosis. Sequencing was carried out using blood.

This CDR3 is CASSPGIAGESYNEQFF. CDR3 DNA sequence: TGTGCCAGCAGCCCAGGCATAGCGGGAGAGTCCTACAATGAGCAGTTCTTC. V and J are TRBV7-9 and TRBJ2-1; TRBD2 aligns across 9 bases. The CDR3 is made up of 17 amino acids. Trimming at V came to 5 bases and at J to 1 base, leaving 9 bases not matched to a gene. Germline loops: CDR1 SEHNR, CDR2 FQNEAQ (reference sequence). The whole variable domain, filled in from reference TRBV7-9 and TRBJ2-1, reads DTGVSQNPRHKITKRGQNVTFRCDPISEHNRLYWYRQTLGQGPEFLTYFQNEAQLEKSRLLSDRFSAERPKGSFSTLEIQRTEQGDSAMYLCASSPGIAGESYNEQFFGPGTRLTVL.